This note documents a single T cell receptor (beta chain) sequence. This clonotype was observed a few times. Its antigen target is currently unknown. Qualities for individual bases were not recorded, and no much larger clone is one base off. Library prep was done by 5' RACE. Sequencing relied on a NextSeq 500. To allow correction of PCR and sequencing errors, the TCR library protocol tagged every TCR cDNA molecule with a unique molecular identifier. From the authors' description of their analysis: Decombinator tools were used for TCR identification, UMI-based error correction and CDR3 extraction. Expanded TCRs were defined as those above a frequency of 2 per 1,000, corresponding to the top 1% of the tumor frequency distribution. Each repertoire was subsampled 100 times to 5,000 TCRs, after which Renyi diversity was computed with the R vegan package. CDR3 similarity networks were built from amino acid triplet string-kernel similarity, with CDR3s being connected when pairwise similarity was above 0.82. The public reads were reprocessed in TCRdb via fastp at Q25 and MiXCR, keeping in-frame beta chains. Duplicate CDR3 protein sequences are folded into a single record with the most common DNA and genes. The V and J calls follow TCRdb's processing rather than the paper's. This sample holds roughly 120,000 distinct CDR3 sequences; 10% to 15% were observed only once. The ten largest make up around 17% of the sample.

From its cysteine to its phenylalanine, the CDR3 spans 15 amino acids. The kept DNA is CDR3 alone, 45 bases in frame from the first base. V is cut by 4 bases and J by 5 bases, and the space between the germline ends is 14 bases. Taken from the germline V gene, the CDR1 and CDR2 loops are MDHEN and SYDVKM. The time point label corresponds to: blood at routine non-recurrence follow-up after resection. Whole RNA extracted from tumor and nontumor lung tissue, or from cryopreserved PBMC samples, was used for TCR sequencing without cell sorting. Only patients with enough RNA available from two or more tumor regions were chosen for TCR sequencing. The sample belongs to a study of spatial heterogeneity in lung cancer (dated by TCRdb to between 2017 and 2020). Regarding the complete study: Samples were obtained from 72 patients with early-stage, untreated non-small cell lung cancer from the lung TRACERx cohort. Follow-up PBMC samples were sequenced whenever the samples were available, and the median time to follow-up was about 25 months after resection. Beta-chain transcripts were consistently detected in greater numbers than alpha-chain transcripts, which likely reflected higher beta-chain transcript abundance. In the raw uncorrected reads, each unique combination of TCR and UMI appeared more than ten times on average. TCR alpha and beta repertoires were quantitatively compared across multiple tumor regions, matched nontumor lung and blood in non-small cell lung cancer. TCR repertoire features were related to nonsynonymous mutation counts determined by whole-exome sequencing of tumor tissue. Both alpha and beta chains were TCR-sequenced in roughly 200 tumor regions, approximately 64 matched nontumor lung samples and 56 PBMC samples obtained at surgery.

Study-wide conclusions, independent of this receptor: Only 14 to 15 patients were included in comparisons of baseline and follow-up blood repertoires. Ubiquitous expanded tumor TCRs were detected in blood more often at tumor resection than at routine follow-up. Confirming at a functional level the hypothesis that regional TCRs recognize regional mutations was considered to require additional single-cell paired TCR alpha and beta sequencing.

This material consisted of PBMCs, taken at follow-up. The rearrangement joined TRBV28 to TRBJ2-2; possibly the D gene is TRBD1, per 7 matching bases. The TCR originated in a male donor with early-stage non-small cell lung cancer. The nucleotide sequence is TGTGCCAGCAGTTACAGGGGTCGGGGGACCGGGGAGCTGTTTTTT. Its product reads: CASSYRGRGTGELFF.